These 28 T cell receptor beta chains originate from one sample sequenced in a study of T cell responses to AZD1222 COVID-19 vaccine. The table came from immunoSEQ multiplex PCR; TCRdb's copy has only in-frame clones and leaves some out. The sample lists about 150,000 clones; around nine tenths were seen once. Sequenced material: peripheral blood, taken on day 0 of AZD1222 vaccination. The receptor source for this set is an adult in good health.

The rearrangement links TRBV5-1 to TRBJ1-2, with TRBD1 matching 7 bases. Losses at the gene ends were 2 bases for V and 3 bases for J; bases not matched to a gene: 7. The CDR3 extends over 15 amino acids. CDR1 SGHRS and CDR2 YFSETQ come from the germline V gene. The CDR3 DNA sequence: TGCGCCAGCAGCTTAGATACAGGGGTTCACTATGGCTACACCTTC. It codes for CASSLDTGVHYGYTF.

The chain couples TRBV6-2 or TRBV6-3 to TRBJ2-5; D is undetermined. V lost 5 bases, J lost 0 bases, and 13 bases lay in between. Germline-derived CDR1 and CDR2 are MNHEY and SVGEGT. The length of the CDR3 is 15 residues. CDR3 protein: CASSPSWWNQETQYF. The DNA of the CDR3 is TGTGCCAGCAGTCCATCCTGGTGGAACCAAGAGACCCAGTACTTC.

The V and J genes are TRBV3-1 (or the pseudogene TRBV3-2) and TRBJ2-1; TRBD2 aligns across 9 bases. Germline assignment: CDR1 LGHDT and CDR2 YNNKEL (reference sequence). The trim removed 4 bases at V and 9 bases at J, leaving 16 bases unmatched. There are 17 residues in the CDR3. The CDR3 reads CASSPRYGGGGTSEQFF. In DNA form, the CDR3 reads TGTGCCAGCAGCCCACGGTATGGCGGGGGGGGAACTAGTGAGCAGTTCTTC.

The CDR3 coding sequence is TGTGCCAGCAGCCCCAACCCCGACAGCAACTATGGCTACACCTTC. Translated: CASSPNPDSNYGYTF. The rearrangement links TRBV7-3 to TRBJ1-2, with a tentative D call TRBD1 (5 bases). Trimming shortened V by 5 bases and J by 2 bases, and 15 bases separated the two germline ends. There are 15 residues in the CDR3. The germline gives CDR1 SGHTA, CDR2 FQGTGA. The full variable domain, rest sourced from reference TRBV7-3 and TRBJ1-2, is GAGVSQTPSNKVTEKGKYVELRCDPISGHTALYWYRQSLGQGPEFLIYFQGTGAADDSGLPNDRFFAVRPEGSVSTLKIQRTERGDSAVYLCASSPNPDSNYGYTFGSGTRLTVV.

This CDR3 is CASSINRARNNEQFF. CDR3 bases: TGTGCCAGCAGTATAAATAGGGCAAGAAACAATGAGCAGTTCTTC. This chain joins TRBV6-5 and TRBJ2-1; no clear D gene. The CDR3 covers 15 residues. Germline CDR1 is MNHEY and CDR2 is SVGAGI. The V end was cut by 5 bases, the J end by 5 bases, with 16 bases between.

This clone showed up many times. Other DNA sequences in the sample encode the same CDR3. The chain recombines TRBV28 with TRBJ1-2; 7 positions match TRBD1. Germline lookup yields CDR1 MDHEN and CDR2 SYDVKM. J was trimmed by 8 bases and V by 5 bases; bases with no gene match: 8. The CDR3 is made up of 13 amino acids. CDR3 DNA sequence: TGTGCCAGCAGTACCACAGGGGAGGGGGGCTACACCTTC. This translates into CASSTTGEGGYTF.

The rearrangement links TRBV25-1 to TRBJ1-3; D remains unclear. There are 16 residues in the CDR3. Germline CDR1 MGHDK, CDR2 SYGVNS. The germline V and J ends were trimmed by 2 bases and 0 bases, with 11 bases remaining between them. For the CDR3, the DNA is TGTGCCAGCAGTGAAGATACAGACCGCTCTGGAAACACCATATATTTT. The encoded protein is CASSEDTDRSGNTIYF.

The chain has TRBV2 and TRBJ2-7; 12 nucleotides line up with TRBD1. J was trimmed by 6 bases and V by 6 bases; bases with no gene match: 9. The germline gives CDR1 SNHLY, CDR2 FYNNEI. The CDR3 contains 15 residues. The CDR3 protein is CASSSRDRGLGEQYF. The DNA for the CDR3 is TGTGCCAGCAGCAGCCGGGACAGGGGGCTGGGCGAGCAGTACTTC.

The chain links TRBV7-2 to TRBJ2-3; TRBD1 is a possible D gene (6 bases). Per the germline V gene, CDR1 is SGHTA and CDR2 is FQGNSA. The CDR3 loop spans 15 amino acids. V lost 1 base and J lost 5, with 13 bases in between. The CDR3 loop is CASSLVSQGQDTQYF. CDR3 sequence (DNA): TGTGCCAGCAGCTTAGTATCACAGGGACAAGATACGCAGTATTTT.

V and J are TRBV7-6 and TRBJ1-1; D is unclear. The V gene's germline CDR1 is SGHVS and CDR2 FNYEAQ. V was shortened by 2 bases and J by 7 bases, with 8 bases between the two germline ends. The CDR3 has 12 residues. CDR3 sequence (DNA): TGTGCCAGCAGCTTAATCCGGTTTGAAGCTTTCTTT. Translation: CASSLIRFEAFF. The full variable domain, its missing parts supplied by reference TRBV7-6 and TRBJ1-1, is GAGVSQSPRYKVTKRGQDVALRCDPISGHVSLYWYRQALGQGPEFLTYFNYEAQQDKSGLPNDRFSAERPEGSISTLTIQRTEQRDSAMYRCASSLIRFEAFFGQGTRLTVV.

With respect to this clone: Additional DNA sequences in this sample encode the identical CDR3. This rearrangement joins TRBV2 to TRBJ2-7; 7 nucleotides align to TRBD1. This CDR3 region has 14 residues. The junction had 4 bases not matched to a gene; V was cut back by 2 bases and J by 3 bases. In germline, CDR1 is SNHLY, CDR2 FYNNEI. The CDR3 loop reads CASSEQGEGYEQYF. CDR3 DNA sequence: TGTGCCAGCAGTGAACAGGGGGAAGGCTACGAGCAGTACTTC.

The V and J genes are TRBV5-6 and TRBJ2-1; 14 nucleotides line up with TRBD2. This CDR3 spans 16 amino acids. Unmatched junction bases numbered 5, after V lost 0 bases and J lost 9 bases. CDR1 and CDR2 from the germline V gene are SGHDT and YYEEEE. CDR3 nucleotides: TGTGCCAGCAGCTTGGAGACTAGCGGGGGGGCAGGTGAGCAGTTCTTC. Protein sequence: CASSLETSGGAGEQFF.

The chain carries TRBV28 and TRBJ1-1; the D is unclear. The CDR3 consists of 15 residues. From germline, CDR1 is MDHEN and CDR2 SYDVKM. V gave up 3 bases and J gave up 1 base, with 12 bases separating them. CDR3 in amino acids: CASSFPGRRNTEAFF. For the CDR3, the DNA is TGTGCCAGCAGTTTCCCGGGGAGGCGGAACACTGAAGCTTTCTTT.

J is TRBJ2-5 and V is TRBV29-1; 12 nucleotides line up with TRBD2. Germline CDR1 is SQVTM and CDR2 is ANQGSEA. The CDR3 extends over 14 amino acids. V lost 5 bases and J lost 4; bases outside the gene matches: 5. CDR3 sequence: CSVWTSGVRETQYF. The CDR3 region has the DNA TGCAGCGTTTGGACTAGCGGGGTAAGAGAGACCCAGTACTTC.

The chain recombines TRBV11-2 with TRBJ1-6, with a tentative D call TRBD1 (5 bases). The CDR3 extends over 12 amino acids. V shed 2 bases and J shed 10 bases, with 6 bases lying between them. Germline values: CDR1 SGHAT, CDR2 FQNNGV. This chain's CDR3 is CASSLQGSPLHF. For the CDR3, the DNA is TGTGCCAGCAGCTTACAGGGATCACCCCTCCACTTT.

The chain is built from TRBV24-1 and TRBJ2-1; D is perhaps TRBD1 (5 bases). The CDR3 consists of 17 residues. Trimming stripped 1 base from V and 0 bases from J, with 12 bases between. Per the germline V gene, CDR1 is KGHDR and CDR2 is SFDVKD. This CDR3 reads CATSDFPYRTSYNEQFF. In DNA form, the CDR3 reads TGTGCCACCAGTGATTTCCCTTACAGGACCTCCTACAATGAGCAGTTCTTC.

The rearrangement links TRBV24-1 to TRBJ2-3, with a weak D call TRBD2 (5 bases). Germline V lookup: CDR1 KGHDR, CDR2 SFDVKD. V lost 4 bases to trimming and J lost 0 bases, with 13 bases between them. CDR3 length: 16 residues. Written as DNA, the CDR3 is TGTGCCACCAGTGACCGCGGGCGAGGGAGCACAGATACGCAGTATTTT. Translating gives CATSDRGRGSTDTQYF.

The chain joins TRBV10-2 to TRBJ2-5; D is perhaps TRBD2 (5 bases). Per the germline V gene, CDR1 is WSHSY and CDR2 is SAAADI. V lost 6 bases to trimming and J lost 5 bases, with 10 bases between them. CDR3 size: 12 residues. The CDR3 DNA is TGCGCCAGCAGCCCTGCGGGTGAGACCCAGTACTTC. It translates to CASSPAGETQYF.

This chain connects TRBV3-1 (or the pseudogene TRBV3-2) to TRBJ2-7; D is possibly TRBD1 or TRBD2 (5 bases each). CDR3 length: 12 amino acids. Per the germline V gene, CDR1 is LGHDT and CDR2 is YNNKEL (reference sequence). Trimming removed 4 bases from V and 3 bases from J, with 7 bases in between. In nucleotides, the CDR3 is TGTGCCAGCAGCCGGGGGATCTACGAGCAGTACTTC. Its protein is CASSRGIYEQYF.

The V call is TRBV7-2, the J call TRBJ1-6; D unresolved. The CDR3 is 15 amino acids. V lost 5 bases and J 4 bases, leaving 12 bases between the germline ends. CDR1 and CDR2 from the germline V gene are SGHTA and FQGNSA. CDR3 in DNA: TGTGCCAGCAGCCCCTCGACACCTTATAATTCACCCCTCCACTTT. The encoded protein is CASSPSTPYNSPLHF.

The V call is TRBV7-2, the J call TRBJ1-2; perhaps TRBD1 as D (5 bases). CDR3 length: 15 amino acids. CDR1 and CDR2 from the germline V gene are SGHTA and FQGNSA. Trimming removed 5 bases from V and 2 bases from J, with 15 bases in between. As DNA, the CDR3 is TGTGCCAGCAGCCCGCAGGGTGCCCCAAACTATGGCTACACCTTC. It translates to CASSPQGAPNYGYTF.

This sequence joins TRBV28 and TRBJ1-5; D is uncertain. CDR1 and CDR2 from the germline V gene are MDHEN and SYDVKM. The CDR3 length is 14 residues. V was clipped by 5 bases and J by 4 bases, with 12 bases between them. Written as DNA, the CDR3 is TGTGCCAGCAGTCCGGCCTTAGGTAATCAGCCCCAGCATTTT. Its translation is CASSPALGNQPQHF. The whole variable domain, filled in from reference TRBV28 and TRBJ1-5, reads DVKVTQSSRYLVKRTGEKVFLECVQDMDHENMFWYRQDPGLGLRLIYFSYDVKMKEKGDIPEGYSVSREKKERFSLILESASTNQTSMYLCASSPALGNQPQHFGDGTRLSIL.

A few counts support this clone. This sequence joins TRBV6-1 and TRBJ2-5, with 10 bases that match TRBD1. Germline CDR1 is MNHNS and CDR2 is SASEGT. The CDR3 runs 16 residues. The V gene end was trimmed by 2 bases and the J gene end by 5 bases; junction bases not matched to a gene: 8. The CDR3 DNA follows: TGTGCCAGCAGTGAAACTCCGGGACAGGGGAGGGAGACCCAGTACTTC. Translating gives CASSETPGQGRETQYF.

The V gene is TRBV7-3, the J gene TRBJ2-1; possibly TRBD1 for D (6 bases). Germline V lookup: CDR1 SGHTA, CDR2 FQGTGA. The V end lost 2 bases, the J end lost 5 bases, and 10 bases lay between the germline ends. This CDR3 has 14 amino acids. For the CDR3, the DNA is TGTGCCAGCAGCTTACAGGGGACCCACAATGAGCAGTTCTTC. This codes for CASSLQGTHNEQFF.

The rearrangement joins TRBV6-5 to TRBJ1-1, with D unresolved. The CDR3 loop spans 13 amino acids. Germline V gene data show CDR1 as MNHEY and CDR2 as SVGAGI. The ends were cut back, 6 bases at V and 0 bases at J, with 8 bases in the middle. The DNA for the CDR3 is TGTGCCAGCAGGGGTGGAATGAACACTGAAGCTTTCTTT. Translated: CASRGGMNTEAFF.

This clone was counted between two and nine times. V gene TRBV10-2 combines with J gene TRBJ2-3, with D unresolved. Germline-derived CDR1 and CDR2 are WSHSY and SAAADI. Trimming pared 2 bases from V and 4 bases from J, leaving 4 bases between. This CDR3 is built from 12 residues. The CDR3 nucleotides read TGCGCCAGCAGTGAGGTCCCAGATACGCAGTATTTT. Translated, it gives CASSEVPDTQYF.

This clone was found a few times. CDR3 residues: CASSQGSASGARTDTQYF. The CDR3 DNA reads TGCGCCAGCAGCCAAGGGAGTGCTAGCGGGGCAAGGACAGATACGCAGTATTTT. This chain links TRBV4-3 with TRBJ2-3; TRBD2 matches 9 bases. Trimming removed 1 base from V and 3 bases from J; junction bases left unmatched: 11. Germline CDR1 and CDR2: LGHNA and YSLEER. CDR3 size: 18 residues.

The CDR3 DNA sequence: TGTGCCAGCATCTTGGACAGGGTGATTTCCTACGAGCAGTACTTC. This translates into CASILDRVISYEQYF. This rearrangement joins TRBV6-5 to TRBJ2-7; 8 nucleotides line up with TRBD1. This CDR3 has 15 residues. Trimming cost V 7 bases and J 1 base; bases outside gene matches: 9. From germline, CDR1 is MNHEY and CDR2 SVGAGI.